This passage covers 14 T cell receptor beta chains from one sample sequenced in a study of blood T cell repertoires in COVID-19. Method: immunoSEQ multiplex PCR; TCRdb's copy keeps in-frame clones and lacks some. The repertoire includes around 50,000 clones, 87% of them detected once, and roughly a fifth sits in the top ten. The sequencing input was peripheral blood. The receptor set was obtained from a woman of 80 years or more with COVID-19, enrolled during active disease.

This clone has only a few counts. The rearrangement links TRBV7-2 to TRBJ2-1; 8 bases fit TRBD2. V gave up 8 bases and J gave up 0 bases; unmatched junction bases: 9. Germline V lookup: CDR1 SGHTA, CDR2 FQGNSA. This CDR3 has 16 amino acids. The CDR3 protein is CASQTGGTFSYNEQFF. The DNA of the CDR3 is TGTGCCAGCCAGACGGGAGGGACTTTCTCCTACAATGAGCAGTTCTTC.

The genes are TRBV19 and TRBJ1-3; 7 nucleotides agree with TRBD1. V gave up 7 bases and J gave up 0 bases; unmatched junction bases: 9. CDR1 and CDR2 (germline): LNHDA, SQIVND (reference sequence). CDR3 length equals 16 residues. In DNA, the CDR3 is TGTGCCAGTACTTTCTCGGGACAGCTCTCTGGAAACACCATATATTTT. Translation: CASTFSGQLSGNTIYF.

The chain employs TRBV7-8 and TRBJ2-1; 7 bases line up with TRBD1. The V segment lost 5 bases and the J segment 10 bases; nucleotides outside the gene matches: 11. Per the germline V gene, CDR1 is SGHVS and CDR2 is FQNEAQ. The CDR3 sequence is 14 residues long. The CDR3, as DNA: TGTGCCAGCAGCCCAGGACAGGTGGAACGCGAGCAGTTCTTC. It encodes CASSPGQVEREQFF. Drawing the rest from reference TRBV7-8 and TRBJ2-1, the complete variable domain is GAGVSQSPRYKVAKRGQDVALRCDPISGHVSLFWYQQALGQGPEFLTYFQNEAQLDKSGLPSDRFFAERPEGSVSTLKIQRTQQEDSAVYLCASSPGQVEREQFFGPGTRLTVL.

This chain connects TRBV5-1 to TRBJ2-3; 10 nucleotides agree with TRBD2. V was clipped by 4 bases and J by 4 bases; unmatched bases: 6. CDR3 size: 15 residues. The germline V gene has CDR1 SGHRS and CDR2 YFSETQ. CDR3 sequence reads: CASSERGGKADTQYF. CDR3 nucleotides: TGCGCCAGCAGCGAGCGGGGGGGCAAGGCAGATACGCAGTATTTT.

This chain uses TRBV19 with TRBJ1-5, with D perhaps TRBD1 (6 bases). Trimming removed 5 bases at V and 2 bases at J, with 19 bases between. This CDR3 is 17 amino acids long. From germline, CDR1 is LNHDA and CDR2 SQIVND (reference sequence). For the CDR3, the DNA is TGTGCCAGTAGTTCACAGGGAGGGGGGTTCCGCAATCAGCCCCAGCATTTT. Protein product: CASSSQGGGFRNQPQHF. Using reference TRBV19 and TRBJ1-5 for the parts outside the CDR3, the full variable domain is DGGITQSPKYLFRKEGQNVTLSCEQNLNHDAMYWYRQDPGQGLRLIYYSQIVNDFQKGDIAEGYSVSREKKESFPLTVTSAQKNPTAFYLCASSSQGGGFRNQPQHFGDGTRLSIL.

The rearrangement uses TRBV9 and TRBJ1-2; D uncertain. Germline V lookup: CDR1 SGDLS, CDR2 YYNGEE. This CDR3 comprises 14 residues. Trimming took off 4 bases at V and 4 bases at J, with 14 bases between the two ends. The CDR3 loop is CASSRRTDTYGYTF. The CDR3 coding sequence is TGTGCCAGCAGCCGTAGAACAGATACCTATGGCTACACCTTC.

The V gene is TRBV25-1, the J gene TRBJ2-7; 7 bases match TRBD2. CDR3 length: 13 residues. After removal of 2 bases from V and 4 bases from J, the junction contained 2 bases not matched to a gene. Looked up from germline, CDR1 is MGHDK and CDR2 is SYGVNS. CDR3 DNA: TGTGCCAGCAGTGAAGTCGGGAGGTACGAGCAGTACTTC. This translates into CASSEVGRYEQYF.

V is TRBV6-2 or TRBV6-3 and J is TRBJ1-2, with D possibly being TRBD1 (5 bases). In germline, CDR1 is MNHEY, CDR2 SVGEGT. This CDR3 is 12 amino acids long. The ends were cut back, 5 bases at V and 5 bases at J, with 9 bases in the middle. CDR3 region: CASSNDRYGYTF. The DNA for the CDR3 is TGTGCCAGCAGTAATGACAGATATGGCTACACCTTC.

V gene TRBV4-1 combines with J gene TRBJ1-2; 11 bases match TRBD1. V lost 1 base, J lost 6 bases, and 4 bases stayed unmatched. The germline V gene encodes CDR1 MGHRA and CDR2 YSYEKL. CDR3 length equals 15 residues. CDR3 residues: CASSQAGQGADGYTF. The CDR3 bases are TGCGCCAGCAGCCAAGCCGGACAGGGGGCCGATGGCTACACCTTC.

In this sample, this clone turned up once. This rearrangement joins TRBV7-2 to TRBJ2-1; D remains unclear. With 1 base removed from V and 6 bases from J, the gap between germline ends came to 4 bases. The CDR3 is 12 amino acids. Per the germline V gene, CDR1 is SGHTA and CDR2 is FQGNSA. For the CDR3, the DNA is TGTGCCAGCAGCTTAGACACCAATGAGCAGTTCTTC. It yields the protein CASSLDTNEQFF. Combining the CDR3 with reference TRBV7-2 and TRBJ2-1 gives the whole variable domain GAGVSQSPSNKVTEKGKDVELRCDPISGHTALYWYRQSLGQGLEFLIYFQGNSAPDKSGLPSDRFSAERTGGSVSTLTIQRTQQEDSAVYLCASSLDTNEQFFGPGTRLTVL.

In its sample, this clone was seen once. V is TRBV6-2 or TRBV6-3 and J is TRBJ1-3; a weak D match, TRBD1 (5 bases). The V end was cut by 2 bases, the J end by 4 bases, with 15 bases between. The CDR3 is 16 amino acids. The germline CDR1 and CDR2 sequences are MNHEY and SVGEGT. CDR3 sequence reads: CASSYTARVHGNTIYF. CDR3 nucleotides: TGTGCCAGCAGTTACACCGCCAGGGTCCACGGAAACACCATATATTTT.

The chain uses TRBV6-5 and TRBJ1-1, with a weak D call TRBD1 (6 bases). CDR1 and CDR2 (germline): MNHEY, SVGAGI. This CDR3 has 13 residues. Trimming took 6 bases from V and 2 from J, leaving 10 bases between them. The CDR3 bases are TGTGCCAGCAGGACAGGTTTTAACACTGAAGCTTTCTTT. Residues: CASRTGFNTEAFF.

V gene TRBV2 combines with J gene TRBJ2-1; D unresolved. CDR1 is SNHLY and CDR2 is FYNNEI in the germline V gene. The CDR3 sequence is 13 residues long. Trimming took off 7 bases at V and 5 bases at J, with 12 bases between the two ends. The CDR3 DNA is TGTGCCAGCACCCCTCAGGCGCACAATGAGCAGTTCTTC. This codes for CASTPQAHNEQFF.

The chain couples TRBV5-6 to TRBJ2-7, with 9 positions matching TRBD1. CDR1 and CDR2 from the germline V gene are SGHDT and YYEEEE. Trimming cost V 2 bases and J 2 bases; bases outside gene matches: 5. The length of the CDR3 is 15 residues. Written as DNA, the CDR3 is TGTGCCAGCAGCTTTGGAGGGACAGGGACCTACGAGCAGTACTTC. Translating gives CASSFGGTGTYEQYF.